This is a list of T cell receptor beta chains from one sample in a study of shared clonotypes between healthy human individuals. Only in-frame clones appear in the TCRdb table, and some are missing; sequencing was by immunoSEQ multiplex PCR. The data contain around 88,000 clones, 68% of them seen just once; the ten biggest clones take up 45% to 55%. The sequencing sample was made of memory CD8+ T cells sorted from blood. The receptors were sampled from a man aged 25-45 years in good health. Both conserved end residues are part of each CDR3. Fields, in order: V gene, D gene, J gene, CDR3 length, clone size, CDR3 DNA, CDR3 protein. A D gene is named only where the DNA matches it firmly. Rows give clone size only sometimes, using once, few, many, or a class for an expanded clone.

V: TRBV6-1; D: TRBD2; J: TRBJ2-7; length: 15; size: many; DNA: TGTGCCAGCAGTGTCTCGCGGGAGACACCCTACGAGCAGTACTTC; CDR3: CASSVSRETPYEQYF
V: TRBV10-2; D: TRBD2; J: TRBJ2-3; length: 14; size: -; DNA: TGCGCCAGCGCGGCTAGCGGGAGAGTAAATACGCAGTATTTT; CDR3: CASAASGRVNTQYF
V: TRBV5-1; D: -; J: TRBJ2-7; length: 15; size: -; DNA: TGCGCCAGCAGCTTGGGGCTCCAAGTGAGCTACGAGCAGTACTTC; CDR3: CASSLGLQVSYEQYF
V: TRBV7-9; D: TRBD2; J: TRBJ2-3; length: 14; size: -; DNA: TGTGCCAGCAGCTTAGGACTAGCGGTAGATACGCAGTATTTT; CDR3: CASSLGLAVDTQYF
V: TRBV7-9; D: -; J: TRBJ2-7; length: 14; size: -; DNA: TGTGCCAGCAGCTTAACTGGGACAAACTACGAGCAGTACTTC; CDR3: CASSLTGTNYEQYF
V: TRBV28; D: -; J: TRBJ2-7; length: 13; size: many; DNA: TGTGCGAGCCGCGGAGGAACAGAATACGAGCAGTACTTC; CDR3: CASRGGTEYEQYF
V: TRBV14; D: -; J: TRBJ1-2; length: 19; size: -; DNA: TGTGCCAGCAGCCCGATGGACAGAAAACACGCCACTATGGACTATGGCTACACCTTC; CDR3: CASSPMDRKHATMDYGYTF
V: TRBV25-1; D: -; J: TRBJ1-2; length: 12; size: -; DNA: TGTGCCAGCAGTGAATGGTCTGGCGGCTACACCTTC; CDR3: CASSEWSGGYTF
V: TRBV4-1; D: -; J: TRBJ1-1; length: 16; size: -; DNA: TGCGCCAGCAGCCCTGATGAATTTTTCTCTGGCGCTGAAGCTTTCTTT; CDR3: CASSPDEFFSGAEAFF
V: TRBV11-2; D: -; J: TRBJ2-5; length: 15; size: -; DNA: TGTGCCAGCAGCTACTCTATCAGGGTCCAAGAGACCCAGTACTTC; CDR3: CASSYSIRVQETQYF
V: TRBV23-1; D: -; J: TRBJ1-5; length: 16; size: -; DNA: TGCGCCAGCAGTCAAGATTCGGGGAGCGTCAATCAGCCCCAGCATTTT; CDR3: CASSQDSGSVNQPQHF
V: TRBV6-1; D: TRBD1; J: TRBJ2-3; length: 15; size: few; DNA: TGTGCCAGCAGTGAACAAACAGGGGGCGCAGATACGCAGTATTTT; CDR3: CASSEQTGGADTQYF
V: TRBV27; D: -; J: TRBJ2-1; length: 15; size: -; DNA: TGTGCCAGCAGTCCGGAGCAGATCTCCTACAATGAGCAGTTCTTC; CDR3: CASSPEQISYNEQFF
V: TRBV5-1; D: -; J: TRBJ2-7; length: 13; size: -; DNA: TGCGCCAGCAGCTTGGGCCGAAAGGCCGAGCAGTACTTC; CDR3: CASSLGRKAEQYF
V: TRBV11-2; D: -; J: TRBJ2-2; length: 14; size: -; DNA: TGTGCCAGCAGCTCCCGGGCTTGGTCCGGGGAGCTGTTTTTT; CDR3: CASSSRAWSGELFF
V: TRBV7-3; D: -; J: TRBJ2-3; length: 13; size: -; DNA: TGTGCCAGCAGCTATAGCGTTGGAGATACGCAGTATTTT; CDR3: CASSYSVGDTQYF
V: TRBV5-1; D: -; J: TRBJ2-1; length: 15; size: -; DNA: TGCGCCAGTGGCCCTGGGGGAGTTAGCTACAATGAGCAGTTCTTC; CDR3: CASGPGGVSYNEQFF
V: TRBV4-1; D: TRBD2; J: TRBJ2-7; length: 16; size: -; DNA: TGCGCCAGCAGCCGACTACCCGGGACTAGCGGTTACGAGCAGTACTTC; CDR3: CASSRLPGTSGYEQYF
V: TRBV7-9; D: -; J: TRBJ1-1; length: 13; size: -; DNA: TGTGCCAGCAGCTTAGCCCCGAACACTGAAGCTTTCTTT; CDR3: CASSLAPNTEAFF
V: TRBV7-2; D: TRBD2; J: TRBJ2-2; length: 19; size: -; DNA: TGTGCCAGCAGCTCCACAACCCTAGCGGGGAGGCGGAACACCGGGGAGCTGTTTTTT; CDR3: CASSSTTLAGRRNTGELFF
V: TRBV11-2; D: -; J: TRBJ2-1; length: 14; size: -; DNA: TGTGCCAGCAGTCAGGCGTCCTCCTACAATGAGCAGTTCTTC; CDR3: CASSQASSYNEQFF
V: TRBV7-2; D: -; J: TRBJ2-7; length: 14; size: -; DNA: TGTGCCAGCAGCTTACTTCAGAGCTCCTACGAGCAGTACTTC; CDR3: CASSLLQSSYEQYF
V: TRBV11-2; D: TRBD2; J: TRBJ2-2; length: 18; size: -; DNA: TGTGCCAGCAGCCCCAACCCCGGGACTAGCGGGACAACCGGGGAGCTGTTTTTT; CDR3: CASSPNPGTSGTTGELFF
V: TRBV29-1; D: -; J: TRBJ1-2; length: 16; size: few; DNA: TGCAGCGTTGAGGGATTAGTAGGGACTCCACGGGGTGGCTACACCTTC; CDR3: CSVEGLVGTPRGGYTF
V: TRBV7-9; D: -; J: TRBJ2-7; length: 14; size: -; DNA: TGTGCCAGCAGCCCCCCTAGCATTCCCTACGAGCAGTACTTC; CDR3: CASSPPSIPYEQYF
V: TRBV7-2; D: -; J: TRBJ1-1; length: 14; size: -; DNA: TGTGCCAGCAGCTTAAACACGGGGAACACTGAAGCTTTCTTT; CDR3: CASSLNTGNTEAFF
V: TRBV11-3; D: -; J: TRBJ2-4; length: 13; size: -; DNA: TGTGCCAGCAGCTTAGAAACGGGAAACATTCAGTACTTC; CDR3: CASSLETGNIQYF
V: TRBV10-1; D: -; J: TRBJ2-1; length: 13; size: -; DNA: TGCGCCAGCAGTGAGTCTGGACACCCTGAAAAGTTCTTC; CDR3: CASSESGHPEKFF
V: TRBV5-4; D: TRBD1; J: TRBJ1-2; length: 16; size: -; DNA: TGTGCCAGCAGTCCCTGGATTGGACAGGGGGGAGAAGGCTACACCTTC; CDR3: CASSPWIGQGGEGYTF
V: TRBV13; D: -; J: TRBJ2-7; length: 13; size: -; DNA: TGTGCCAGCAGCTCCTCCCGGGCCTACGAGCAGTACTTC; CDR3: CASSSSRAYEQYF
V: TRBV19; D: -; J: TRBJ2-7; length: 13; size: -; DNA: TGTGCCAGTAGTATCGGGACCAAATACGAGCAGTACTTC; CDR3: CASSIGTKYEQYF
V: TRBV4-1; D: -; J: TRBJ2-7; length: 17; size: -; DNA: TGCGCCAGCAGCCAGGAAAGAGGCAGAATAAAACTCTACGAGCAGTACTTC; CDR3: CASSQERGRIKLYEQYF
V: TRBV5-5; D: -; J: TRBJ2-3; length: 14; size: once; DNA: TGTGCCAGCAACCCCAGGGACCTCACAGATACGCAGTATTTT; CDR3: CASNPRDLTDTQYF
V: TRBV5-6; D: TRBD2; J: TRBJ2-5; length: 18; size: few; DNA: TGTGCCAGCAGCTTGTGGCTAGCGGGAGGGAAACTACAAGAGACCCAGTACTTC; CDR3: CASSLWLAGGKLQETQYF
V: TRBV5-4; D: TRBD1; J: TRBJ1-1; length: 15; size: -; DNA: TGTGCCAGCAGCTTGGTCGACAGGGAGGACACTGAAGCTTTCTTT; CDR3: CASSLVDREDTEAFF
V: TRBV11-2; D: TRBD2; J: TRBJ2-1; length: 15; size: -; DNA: TGTGCCAGCAGCCCAACGGCTAGCGGACGGAATGAGCAGTTCTTC; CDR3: CASSPTASGRNEQFF
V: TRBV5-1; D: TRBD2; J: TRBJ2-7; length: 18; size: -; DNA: TGCGCCAGCAGCCCTGCCCCAGGGGGTTTAGCGGGGGCCTACGAGCAGTACTTC; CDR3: CASSPAPGGLAGAYEQYF
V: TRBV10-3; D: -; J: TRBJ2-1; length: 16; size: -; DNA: TGTGCCATCAGTGACGGTCCTGCCAGCTCCTACAATGAGCAGTTCTTC; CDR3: CAISDGPASSYNEQFF
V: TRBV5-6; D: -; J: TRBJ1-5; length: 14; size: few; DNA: TGTGCCAGCAGCTTTGGGGCCAGCAATCAGCCCCAGCATTTT; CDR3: CASSFGASNQPQHF
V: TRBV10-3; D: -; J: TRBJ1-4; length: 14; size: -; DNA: TGTGCCATCAGTGAGGCCAGGGATGGAGAAAAACTGTTTTTT; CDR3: CAISEARDGEKLFF
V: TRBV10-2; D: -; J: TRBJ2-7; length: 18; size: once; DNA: TGCGCCAGCAGTGGTTCAGGGGTTCTTGGAGGGATGAATTACGAGCAGTACTTC; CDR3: CASSGSGVLGGMNYEQYF
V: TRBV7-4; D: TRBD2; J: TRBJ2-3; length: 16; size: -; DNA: TGTGCCAGGGGCCGCCCTGGACTAGCGGCCCGGGGTACGCAGTATTTT; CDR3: CARGRPGLAARGTQYF
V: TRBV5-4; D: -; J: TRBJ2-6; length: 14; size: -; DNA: TGTGCCAGCAGCTTGGGGGCTGGGGCCAACGTCCTGACTTTC; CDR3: CASSLGAGANVLTF
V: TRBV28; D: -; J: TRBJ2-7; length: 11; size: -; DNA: TGTGCCAGCAGTGAAGTTTACGAGCAGTACTTC; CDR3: CASSEVYEQYF